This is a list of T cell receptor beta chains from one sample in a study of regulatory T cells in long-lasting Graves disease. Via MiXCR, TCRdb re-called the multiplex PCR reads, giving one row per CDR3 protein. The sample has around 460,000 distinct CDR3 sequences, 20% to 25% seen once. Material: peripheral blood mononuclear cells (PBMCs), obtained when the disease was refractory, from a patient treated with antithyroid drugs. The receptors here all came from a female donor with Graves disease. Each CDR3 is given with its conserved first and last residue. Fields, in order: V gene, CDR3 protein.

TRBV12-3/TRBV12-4	CASSPLGGTEAFF
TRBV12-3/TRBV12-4	CASSLGRATYEQYF
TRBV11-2	CASRPAVGSFSSGANVLTF
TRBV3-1	CASSQGSDVNEKLFF
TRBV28	CASSRGTGAGYTF
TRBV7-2	CASSLELAGVSPGELFF
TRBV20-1	CSARINSAYEQYF
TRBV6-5	CASSYSEAGQETQYF
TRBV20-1	CSARAGQGNTEAFF
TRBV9	CASSRGRMMNTEAFF
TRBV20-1	CSATGPNEKLFF
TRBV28	CASRGVESGTYEQYF
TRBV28	CASSLLSAKNQPQHF
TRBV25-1	CASSDRVAETQYF
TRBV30	CAWTGGLAGTYEQYF
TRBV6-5	CASSYSIGAGEDEQYF
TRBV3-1	CASSQDPLAEETQYF
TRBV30	CAWTPQYGYTF
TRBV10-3	CAISEDQGLQETQYF
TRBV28	CASSSKGRKETQYF
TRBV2	CASSSGSSYNEQFF
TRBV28	CASSFPGPAGMNTEAFF
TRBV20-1	CSARVGSIANTGELFF
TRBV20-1	CSAREAGKDDQPQHF
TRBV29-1	CSVEGQGMHQETQYF
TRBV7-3	CASSSSTPGELFF
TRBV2	CASSEGAGGPGSDEQYF
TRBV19	CASSISGQFYGYTF
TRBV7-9	CASSLGTKEEKLFF
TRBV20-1	CSASSGRGLIEAFF
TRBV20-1	CSATQGAGGYTF
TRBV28	CASGRGGPYNSPLHF
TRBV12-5	CASGLVSTGPGLNTEAFF
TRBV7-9	CASSLWDQPQHF
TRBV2	CASRRAEGIYGYTF
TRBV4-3	CASSQRDSPHEKLFF
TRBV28	CASSSGPGSSPLHF
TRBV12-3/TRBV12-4	CASSLQPSGNTIYF
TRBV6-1	CASSLASSTEAFF
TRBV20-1	CSASLGGGPSGNTIYF
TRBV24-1	CATGTSGSYRETQYF
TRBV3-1	CASSPVAGGPAETQYF
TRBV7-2	CASSPRLAGGIYEQYF
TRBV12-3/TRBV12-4	CASTLNDNQPQHF
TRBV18	CASSSDRNEKLFF
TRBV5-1	CASSLVEGSNEKLFF
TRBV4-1	CASSQRNIQYF
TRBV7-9	CASSARQGESNTEAFF
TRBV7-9	CASSLGTANTGAFF
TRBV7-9	CASSVQGASTEAFF
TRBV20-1	CSARGQAKETQYF
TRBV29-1	CSAVAGGIYGYTF
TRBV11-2	CASSQGRWATNEKLFF
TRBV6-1	CASSKSATGELFF
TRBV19	CASSIQGAFSNQPQHF
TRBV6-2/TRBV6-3	CASSTKTSGRGETQHF